Listed here are 29 T cell receptor beta chains from one sample, sequenced in a study of cytomegalovirus exposure and HLA in healthy donors (dated by TCRdb to the late 2010s). Libraries came from the immunoSEQ multiplex PCR assay. A mixture of 60 forward primers for TCR Vbeta segments and 13 reverse primers for TCR Jbeta segments was used in the multiplex PCR. Held by TCRdb, this immuneACCESS table contains in-frame sequences only and omits some clones. Under half of the omission traces to an unresolved V gene where checked; the cause of the rest is unknown. The sample table lists about 180,000 clones, nearly 80% of them with a count of one. The top ten hold about 6.4% of the sample. The sample consisted of PBMCs. These receptors were taken from a man aged 35 to 55 in good health and CMV-seropositive.

This chain links TRBV28 with TRBJ2-7; 10 nucleotides match TRBD1. CDR1 is MDHEN and CDR2 is SYDVKM in the germline V gene. The CDR3 runs to 14 residues. With V trimmed by 6 bases and J by 0 bases, 2 bases remained unmatched. The chain's CDR3 is CASRRQGASYEQYF. DNA for the CDR3: TGTGCCAGCAGGAGACAGGGGGCCTCCTACGAGCAGTACTTC.

CDR3 protein: CSVAVELETQYF. CDR3 sequence (DNA): TGCAGCGTTGCAGTGGAGTTGGAGACCCAGTACTTC. The chain uses TRBV29-1 and TRBJ2-5; no firm D call. The CDR3 runs 12 residues. The V gene's germline CDR1 is SQVTM and CDR2 ANQGSEA. With 4 bases removed from V and 5 bases from J, the gap between germline ends came to 11 bases.

The chain has TRBV15 and TRBJ2-3; 12 nucleotides align to TRBD1. Trimming cost V 4 bases and J 4 bases; bases outside gene matches: 3. This CDR3 region has 15 residues. Germline-derived CDR1 and CDR2 are LNHNV and YYDKDF (reference sequence). The CDR3 sequence is CATSKGTGGPDTQYF. In nucleotides, the CDR3 is TGTGCCACCAGCAAGGGGACAGGGGGCCCAGATACGCAGTATTTT. The full variable domain, in which reference TRBV15 and TRBJ2-3 provide the parts outside the CDR3, is DAMVIQNPRYQVTQFGKPVTLSCSQTLNHNVMYWYQQKSSQAPKLLFHYYDKDFNNEADTPDNFQSRRPNTSFCFLDIRSPGLGDTAMYLCATSKGTGGPDTQYFGPGTRLTVL.

The chain employs TRBV10-3 and TRBJ1-6, with TRBD1 as a possible D gene (5 bases). The V end lost 2 bases, the J end lost 8 bases, and 7 bases lay between the germline ends. There are 13 residues in the CDR3. In germline, CDR1 is ENHRY, CDR2 SYGVKD. The CDR3 is CAISEDRDSPLHF. CDR3 DNA sequence: TGTGCCATCAGTGAGGACAGAGATTCACCCCTCCACTTT.

The CDR3 region is CASSLEPGGPYEQYF. The CDR3 DNA reads as TGCGCCAGCAGCTTGGAGCCGGGAGGACCCTACGAGCAGTACTTC. This chain joins TRBV5-1 and TRBJ2-7, with 7 bases lining up with TRBD2. The length of the CDR3 is 15 residues. Germline CDR1 is SGHRS and CDR2 is YFSETQ. Trimming cost V 0 bases and J 2 bases; bases outside gene matches: 5.

This clone was recorded only once. The rearrangement links TRBV30 to TRBJ1-5; tentatively, D is TRBD1 (6 bases). The CDR3 contains 13 residues. Germline assignment: CDR1 GTSNPN and CDR2 SVGIG (reference sequence). Trimming removed 0 bases at V and 5 bases at J, with 8 bases between. CDR3 DNA: TGTGCCTGGAGTGTAGCAGGGGATCAGCCCCAGCATTTT. Its translation: CAWSVAGDQPQHF. The full variable domain, with the rest looked up from reference TRBV30 and TRBJ1-5, is SQTIHQWPATLVQPVGSPLSLECTVEGTSNPNLYWYRQAAGRGLQLLFYSVGIGQISSEVPQNLSASRPQDRQFILSSKKLLLSDSGFYLCAWSVAGDQPQHFGDGTRLSIL.

V is TRBV4-2 and J is TRBJ2-1, with 9 positions matching TRBD2. Trimming removed 4 bases from V and 7 bases from J; junction bases left unmatched: 11. This CDR3 comprises 16 residues. Per the germline V gene, CDR1 is LGHNA and CDR2 is YNFKEQ. CDR3 nucleotide sequence: TGTGCCAGCAGCCCCGTAGCGGGAGAGATTGTTAATGAGCAGTTCTTC. The encoded protein is CASSPVAGEIVNEQFF.

The chain recombines TRBV14 with TRBJ2-1, with 8 bases that match TRBD2. This CDR3 region has 15 residues. Germline trimming cut 4 bases from V and 6 bases from J; bases unmatched to any gene: 8. Germline V gene sequence: CDR1 SGHDN, CDR2 FVKESK. The CDR3: CASSPLAGFGNEQFF. CDR3 nucleotide sequence: TGTGCCAGCAGCCCTTTAGCGGGATTTGGCAATGAGCAGTTCTTC.

The chain carries TRBV28 and TRBJ2-3, with D possibly matching TRBD2 (5 bases). V lost 3 bases and J 0 bases, leaving 10 bases between the germline ends. This CDR3 has 15 amino acids. Germline V lookup: CDR1 MDHEN, CDR2 SYDVKM. This chain's CDR3 is CASSFSASSTDTQYF. In DNA form, the CDR3 reads TGTGCCAGCAGTTTTAGTGCTAGCAGCACAGATACGCAGTATTTT.

The chain is built from TRBV6-4 and TRBJ1-1, with TRBD1 matching 7 bases. J gave up 9 bases and V 5 bases, and 9 bases lay outside the gene matches. The CDR3 has 13 residues. Per the germline V gene, CDR1 is MRHNA and CDR2 is SNTAGT. The CDR3 region is CASSMSRDSQAFF. Written as DNA, the CDR3 is TGTGCCAGCAGTATGAGCCGGGACAGCCAAGCTTTCTTT.

CDR3 protein: CASSTPTGSGNTIYF. The CDR3 region has the DNA TGTGCCAGCAGTACCCCGACGGGCTCTGGAAACACCATATATTTT. The J gene is TRBJ1-3, the V gene TRBV28; no clear D. Looked up from germline, CDR1 is MDHEN and CDR2 is SYDVKM. This CDR3 is built from 15 residues. Trimming removed 5 bases from V and 0 bases from J, with 11 bases in between.

This chain links TRBV5-1 with TRBJ1-2, with D maybe TRBD1 (5 bases). From germline, CDR1 is SGHRS and CDR2 YFSETQ. The germline V and J ends were trimmed by 1 base and 6 bases, with 22 bases remaining between them. CDR3 length equals 17 residues. CDR3 protein: CASSLSGGADPRNGYTF. The CDR3, as DNA: TGCGCCAGCAGCTTGTCCGGGGGTGCCGACCCTAGGAATGGCTACACCTTC.

The V and J genes are TRBV10-3 and TRBJ2-1; 13 nucleotides line up with TRBD2. This CDR3 is 17 amino acids long. Germline V gene sequence: CDR1 ENHRY, CDR2 SYGVKD. J gave up 5 bases and V 2 bases, and 6 bases lay outside the gene matches. The CDR3: CAISELSGTSGNNEQFF. Here the CDR3 DNA reads TGTGCCATCAGTGAGCTATCTGGGACTAGCGGGAACAATGAGCAGTTCTTC.

The V and J genes are TRBV11-2 and TRBJ1-2; unclear D gene. CDR3 length equals 12 residues. The germline CDR1 and CDR2 sequences are SGHAT and FQNNGV. Trimming left V 1 base short and J 8 bases short, with 8 bases between. CDR3 nucleotide sequence: TGTGCCAGCAGCTTAGCGAGTATAGGCTACACCTTC. This codes for CASSLASIGYTF.

The DNA of the CDR3 is TGCGCCAGCAGCTTACAGGGGCAGGTGGAGACCCAGTACTTC. Protein product: CASSLQGQVETQYF. The chain carries TRBV5-1 and TRBJ2-5, with 7 bases lining up with TRBD1. CDR1 and CDR2 from the germline V gene are SGHRS and YFSETQ. V was pared by 2 bases and J by 5 bases, with 6 bases of the junction left unmatched. The CDR3 consists of 14 residues.

This clone was counted once. V usage is TRBV30 and J usage is TRBJ1-2, with D possibly TRBD1 on 5 matching bases. CDR1 GTSNPN and CDR2 SVGIG come from the germline V gene (reference sequence). The V end lost 3 bases, the J end lost 4 bases, and 12 bases lay between the germline ends. This CDR3 comprises 13 residues. In nucleotides, the CDR3 is TGTGCCTGGAGCTCAATGGGGGGCTATGGCTACACCTTC. It yields the protein CAWSSMGGYGYTF.

V gene TRBV14 combines with J gene TRBJ1-4; the match to TRBD1 covers 7 bases. This CDR3 contains 14 residues. Germline loops: CDR1 SGHDN, CDR2 FVKESK. V lost 4 bases to trimming and J lost 2 bases; unmatched junction nucleotides: 1. Here the CDR3 reads CASSRDSTNEKLFF. The CDR3 coding sequence is TGTGCCAGCAGCCGGGACAGCACTAATGAAAAACTGTTTTTT.

The rearrangement uses TRBV5-6 and TRBJ1-6, with 7 nucleotides matching TRBD1. The CDR3 runs 15 residues. Germline values: CDR1 SGHDT, CDR2 YYEEEE. V lost 2 bases, J lost 10 bases, and 9 bases stayed unmatched. CDR3 residues: CASSFMAGGRSPLHF. In DNA, the CDR3 is TGTGCCAGCAGCTTCATGGCAGGGGGTCGGTCACCCCTCCACTTT.

The gene calls are TRBV18 and TRBJ1-1; 7 positions match TRBD1. The junction had 7 bases not matched to a gene; V was cut back by 3 bases and J by 6 bases. Germline assignment: CDR1 KGHSH and CDR2 LQKENI. CDR3 length: 14 amino acids. The CDR3 DNA sequence: TGTGCCAGCTCACCGACAGGGATGGGCGCTGAAGCTTTCTTT. It yields the protein CASSPTGMGAEAFF.

This chain joins TRBV19 and TRBJ2-3, with D possibly being TRBD1 (6 bases). CDR1 and CDR2 from the germline V gene are LNHDA and SQIVND (reference sequence). The V end lost 11 bases, the J end lost 10 bases, and 16 bases lay between the germline ends. The CDR3 is made up of 11 amino acids. This CDR3 is CASGGPGAQYF. In DNA, the CDR3 is TGTGCCTCTGGCGGGCCAGGGGCGCAGTATTTT.

The genes are TRBV5-1 and TRBJ2-1; D may be TRBD2 (6 bases). The germline V gene encodes CDR1 SGHRS and CDR2 YFSETQ. V lost 2 bases and J 8 bases, leaving 17 bases between the germline ends. The CDR3 runs 15 residues. The chain's CDR3 is CASSLPGVEGDEQFF. CDR3 DNA: TGCGCCAGCAGCTTACCGGGAGTGGAGGGAGATGAGCAGTTCTTC.

This sequence joins TRBV5-1 and TRBJ2-7; D may be TRBD1 (6 bases). V was cut by 4 bases and J by 2 bases, with 16 bases left in between. The CDR3 runs 15 residues. CDR1 SGHRS and CDR2 YFSETQ come from the germline V gene. CDR3 sequence (DNA): TGCGCCAGCAGCCGAGAAGCGACAGGACCCTACGAGCAGTACTTC. This sequence encodes CASSREATGPYEQYF. Combining the CDR3 with reference TRBV5-1 and TRBJ2-7 gives the whole variable domain KAGVTQTPRYLIKTRGQQVTLSCSPISGHRSVSWYQQTPGQGLQFLFEYFSETQRNKGNFPGRFSGRQFSNSRSEMNVSTLELGDSALYLCASSREATGPYEQYFGPGTRLTVT.

This chain uses TRBV5-1 with TRBJ2-5; D may be TRBD2 (7 bases). Trimming removed 0 bases from V and 3 bases from J, with 18 bases in between. Germline V lookup: CDR1 SGHRS, CDR2 YFSETQ. The CDR3 loop spans 17 amino acids. CDR3 region: CASSLAPGGTGKETQYF. CDR3 DNA: TGCGCCAGCAGCTTGGCCCCGGGGGGCACAGGGAAAGAGACCCAGTACTTC.

This rearrangement joins TRBV2 to TRBJ2-7; no firm D call. CDR1 and CDR2 (germline): SNHLY, FYNNEI. V gave up 5 bases and J gave up 3 bases, with 11 bases separating them. CDR3 length: 13 amino acids. CDR3: CASSRDSNYEQYF. Written as DNA, the CDR3 is TGTGCCAGCAGTCGAGACTCTAACTACGAGCAGTACTTC.

The chain uses TRBV7-2 and TRBJ1-1; TRBD1 matches at 8 bases. Germline V CDR1 and CDR2: SGHTA, FQGNSA. This CDR3 region has 18 residues. With 7 bases clipped from V and 4 bases from J, the junction kept 20 bases outside the gene matches. The CDR3 is CASTLSDYRDRYVTEAFF. The CDR3 region has the DNA TGTGCCAGCACTTTATCAGACTACCGGGACAGGTATGTCACTGAAGCTTTCTTT.

The chain has TRBV7-8 and TRBJ1-5, with D maybe TRBD1 (5 bases). The CDR3 runs to 16 residues. Trimming took off 1 base at V and 2 bases at J, with 12 bases between the two ends. Germline V CDR1 and CDR2: SGHVS, FQNEAQ. The CDR3 DNA follows: TGTGCCAGCAGCTTAGTATTAGGGGCTGGCAATCAGCCCCAGCATTTT. Translation: CASSLVLGAGNQPQHF.

J is TRBJ2-7 and V is TRBV5-1; TRBD1 aligns across 8 bases. CDR1 SGHRS and CDR2 YFSETQ come from the germline V gene. Trimming cost V 4 bases and J 7 bases; bases outside gene matches: 7. This CDR3 has 13 amino acids. CDR3 nucleotide sequence: TGCGCCAGCAGCGCCCAAACAGGGGGAGAGCAGTACTTC. This gives the protein CASSAQTGGEQYF.

The V call is TRBV9, the J call TRBJ2-1; D unresolved. In germline, CDR1 is SGDLS, CDR2 YYNGEE. The CDR3 spans 16 residues. The ends were cut back, 4 bases at V and 5 bases at J, with 19 bases in the middle. The CDR3, as DNA: TGTGCCAGCAGCCCCCCCTTAGGCAGGATAGACAATGAGCAGTTCTTC. Translated, it gives CASSPPLGRIDNEQFF.

CDR3: CASSLDDNLYEQYF. The CDR3 DNA is TGTGCCAGCAGCTTGGACGACAATCTCTACGAGCAGTACTTC. The rearrangement uses TRBV5-6 and TRBJ2-7; D gene unclear. The CDR3 contains 14 residues. Trimming left V 0 bases short and J 3 bases short, with 10 bases between. CDR1 and CDR2 from the germline V gene are SGHDT and YYEEEE. The whole variable domain, remainder taken from reference TRBV5-6 and TRBJ2-7, is DAGVTQSPTHLIKTRGQQVTLRCSPKSGHDTVSWYQQALGQGPQFIFQYYEEEERQRGNFPDRFSGHQFPNYSSELNVNALLLGDSALYLCASSLDDNLYEQYFGPGTRLTVT.